This T cell receptor (beta chain) was profiled in a study of type 1 regulatory T cells. Looking at the study overall: This in vitro CD4 product, T-allo10, is enriched for Tr1 cells and alloantigen-specific. Findings and caveats of the study: Compared with non-Tr1 cells, Tr1 cells showed a narrower TCR repertoire.

As to this clonotype: Its antigen is unidentified.

TCRdb reprocessed the reads with MiXCR, giving one entry per CDR3 protein. The repertoire includes tens of thousands of distinct CDR3 sequences, about a fifth of them detected once, and around 8.1% sits in the top ten. CDR1 and CDR2 (germline): DFQATT, SNEGSKA (reference sequence). CDR3 size: 14 residues. V was pared by 0 bases and J by 8 bases, with 16 bases between. The sample consisted of cultured type 1 regulatory T (Tr1) cells, either the whole culture or a sorted fraction (not recorded which). V and J are TRBV20-1 and TRBJ1-2, with a weak D call TRBD1 (5 bases). The sequence was obtained from a human donor in good health. The CDR3 spells CSARDRGRRGGYTF. CDR3 DNA: TGCAGTGCTAGAGACCGGGGACGGAGAGGGGGCTACACCTTC.